This TCR beta chain emerged from a study of blood T cell repertoires in COVID-19. The overall study: Samples came from the United States, Italy and Spain, spanning acute and convalescent COVID-19.

Sequencing was performed with immunoSEQ multiplex PCR; in TCRdb, only in-frame clones are kept and a portion is missing. The data contain approximately 150,000 clones, about 86% of them seen just once; the ten biggest clones take up under 9%. The germline CDR1 and CDR2 sequences are SGHVS and FQNEAQ. Trimming removed 11 bases from V and 1 base from J; junction bases left unmatched: 9. The length of the CDR3 is 15 residues. Sequencing was carried out using peripheral blood. The TCR was taken from a woman in her forties or fifties with active or convalescent COVID-19. The rearrangement joins TRBV7-8 to TRBJ2-2; TRBD2 matches 8 bases. The CDR3 region has the DNA TGTGCCCCCCACGGGGCGGGGGGGAACACCGGGGAGCTGTTTTTT. Translating it yields CAPHGAGGNTGELFF.